This section outlines one TCR beta chain sequence together with its context. This clone appeared a few times. What antigen it recognizes has not been identified. No qualities accompany the bases; no much larger clone lies one base away. This entry comes from a study of T cell changes during pregnancy in multiple sclerosis (dated by TCRdb to about 2019). About the study as a whole: The study examined how the T cell repertoire changed over the course of pregnancy in women with multiple sclerosis.

Receptor libraries were prepared by the immunoSEQ multiplex PCR assay. TCRdb limited this immuneACCESS table to in-frame rearrangements with V and J called. A share of clones is missing; checked studies link under half to unresolved V genes, and the rest is unexplained. The sample includes over 25,000 clones, with roughly 87% observed a single time. The ten top clones hold more than 9.5% of the sample. Relative to germline, V is missing 5 bases and J is missing 8 bases, with 11 bases of the junction outside any gene match. In the germline V gene (reference sequence), CDR1 corresponds to SEHNR and CDR2 to FQNEAQ. From the cysteine up to the phenylalanine, the CDR3 has a length of 14 residues. Solely the CDR3 DNA is kept, with 42 bases framed from the first base.

This clonotype originated in a female donor with multiple sclerosis, enrolled in a pregnancy study. Recombination connected TRBV7-9 to TRBJ1-2; 7 bases in the junction line up with TRBD1. Sequences were derived from CD8+ T cells from peripheral blood mononuclear cells, sampled in the third trimester of pregnancy. The CDR3 has the sequence CASSPGTEKLGYTF. The sequenced DNA: TGTGCCAGCAGCCCTGGGACAGAGAAGTTAGGCTACACCTTC.